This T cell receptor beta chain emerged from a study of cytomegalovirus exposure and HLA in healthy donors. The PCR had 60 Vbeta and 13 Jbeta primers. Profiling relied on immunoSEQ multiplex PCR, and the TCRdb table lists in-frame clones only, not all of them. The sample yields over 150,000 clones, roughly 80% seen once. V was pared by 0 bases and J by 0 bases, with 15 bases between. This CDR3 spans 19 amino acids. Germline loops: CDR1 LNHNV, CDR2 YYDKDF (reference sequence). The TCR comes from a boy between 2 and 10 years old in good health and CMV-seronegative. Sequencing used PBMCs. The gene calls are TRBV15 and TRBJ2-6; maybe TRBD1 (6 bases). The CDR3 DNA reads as TGTGCCACCAGCAGAGATACCGACAGGCTTAGCTCTGGGGCCAACGTCCTGACTTTC. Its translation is CATSRDTDRLSSGANVLTF.